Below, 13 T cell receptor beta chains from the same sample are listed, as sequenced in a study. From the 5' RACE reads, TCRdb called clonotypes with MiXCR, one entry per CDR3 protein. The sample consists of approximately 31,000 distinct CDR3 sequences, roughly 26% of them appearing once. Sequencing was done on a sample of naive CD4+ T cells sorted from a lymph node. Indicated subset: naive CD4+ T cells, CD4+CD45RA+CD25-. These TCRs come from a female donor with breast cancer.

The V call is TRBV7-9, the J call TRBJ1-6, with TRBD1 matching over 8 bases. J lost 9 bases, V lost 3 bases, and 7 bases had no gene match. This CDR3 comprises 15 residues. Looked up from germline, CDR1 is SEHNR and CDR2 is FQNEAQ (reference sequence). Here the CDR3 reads CASSLPTGDVSPLHF. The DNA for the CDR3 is TGTGCCAGCAGCTTGCCGACAGGGGACGTTTCACCCCTCCACTTT.

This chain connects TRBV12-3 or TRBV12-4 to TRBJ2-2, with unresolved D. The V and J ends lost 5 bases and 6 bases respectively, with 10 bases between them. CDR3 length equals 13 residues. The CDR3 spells CASSPLGAGELFF. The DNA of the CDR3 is TGTGCCAGCAGTCCCCTTGGGGCCGGGGAGCTGTTTTTT.

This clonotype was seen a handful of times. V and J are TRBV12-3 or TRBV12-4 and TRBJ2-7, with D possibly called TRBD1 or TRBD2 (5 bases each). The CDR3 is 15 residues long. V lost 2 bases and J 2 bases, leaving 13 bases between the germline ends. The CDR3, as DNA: TGTGCCAGCAGTTTAATCCGGGGCAAAGCCTACGAGCAGTACTTC. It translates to CASSLIRGKAYEQYF.

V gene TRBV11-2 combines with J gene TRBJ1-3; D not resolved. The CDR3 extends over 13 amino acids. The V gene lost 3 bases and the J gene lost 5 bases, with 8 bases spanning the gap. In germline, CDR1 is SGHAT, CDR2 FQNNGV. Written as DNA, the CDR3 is TGTGCCAGCAGCTTTAACGACCGAAACACCATATATTTT. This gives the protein CASSFNDRNTIYF.

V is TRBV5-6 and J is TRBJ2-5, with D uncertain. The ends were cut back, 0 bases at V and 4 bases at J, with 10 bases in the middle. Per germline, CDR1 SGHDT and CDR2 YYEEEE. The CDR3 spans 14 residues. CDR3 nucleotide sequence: TGTGCCAGCAGCTTGGATGATGGCACAGAGACCCAGTACTTC. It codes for CASSLDDGTETQYF.

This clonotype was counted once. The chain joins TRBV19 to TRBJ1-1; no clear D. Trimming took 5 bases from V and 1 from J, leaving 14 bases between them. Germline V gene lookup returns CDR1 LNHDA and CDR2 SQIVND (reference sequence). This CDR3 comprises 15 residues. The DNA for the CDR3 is TGTGCCAGTAGTCTCTCCGGACTGGGGAACACTGAAGCTTTCTTT. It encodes CASSLSGLGNTEAFF. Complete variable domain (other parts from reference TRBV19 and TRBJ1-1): DGGITQSPKYLFRKEGQNVTLSCEQNLNHDAMYWYRQDPGQGLRLIYYSQIVNDFQKGDIAEGYSVSREKKESFPLTVTSAQKNPTAFYLCASSLSGLGNTEAFFGQGTRLTVV.

Here the CDR3 DNA reads TGCGCCAGCAGCTTGGCCCGGACCATCACAGATACGCAGTATTTT. Translated, it gives CASSLARTITDTQYF. This chain joins TRBV5-1 and TRBJ2-3; unclear D gene. This CDR3 spans 15 amino acids. The germline CDR1 and CDR2 sequences are SGHRS and YFSETQ. Trimming took off 0 bases at V and 2 bases at J, with 10 bases between the two ends.

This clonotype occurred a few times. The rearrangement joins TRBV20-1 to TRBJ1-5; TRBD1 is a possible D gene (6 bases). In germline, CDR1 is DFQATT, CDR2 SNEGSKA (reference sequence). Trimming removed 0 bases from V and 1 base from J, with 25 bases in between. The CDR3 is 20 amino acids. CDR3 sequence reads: CSAREDVGTLPSNSNQPQHF. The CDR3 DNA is TGCAGTGCTAGAGAAGATGTGGGGACACTACCCTCCAACAGCAATCAGCCCCAGCATTTT.

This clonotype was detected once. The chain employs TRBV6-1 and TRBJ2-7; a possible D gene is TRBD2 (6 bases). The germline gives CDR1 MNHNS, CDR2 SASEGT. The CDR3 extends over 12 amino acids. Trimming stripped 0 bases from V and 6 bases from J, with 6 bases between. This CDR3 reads CASSEAGGEQYF. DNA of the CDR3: TGTGCCAGCAGTGAAGCGGGGGGCGAGCAGTACTTC.

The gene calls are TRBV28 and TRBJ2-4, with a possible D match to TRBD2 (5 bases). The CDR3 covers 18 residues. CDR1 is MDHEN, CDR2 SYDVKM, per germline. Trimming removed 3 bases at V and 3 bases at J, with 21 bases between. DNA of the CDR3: TGTGCCAGCAGTTTTCCAGACGCCTCTAGCCTGGACAAAAACATTCAGTACTTC. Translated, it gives CASSFPDASSLDKNIQYF.

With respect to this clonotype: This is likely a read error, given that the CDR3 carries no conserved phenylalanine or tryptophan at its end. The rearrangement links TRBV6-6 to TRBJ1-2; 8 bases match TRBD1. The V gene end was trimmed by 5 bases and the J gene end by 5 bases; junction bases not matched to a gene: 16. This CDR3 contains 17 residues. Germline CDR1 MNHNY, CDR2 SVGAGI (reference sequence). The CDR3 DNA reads TGTGCCAGCAGTGGTGCCTCAGCCGGGACAGGAGGTTATGGCTACACCTCC. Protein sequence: CASSGASAGTGGYGYTS.

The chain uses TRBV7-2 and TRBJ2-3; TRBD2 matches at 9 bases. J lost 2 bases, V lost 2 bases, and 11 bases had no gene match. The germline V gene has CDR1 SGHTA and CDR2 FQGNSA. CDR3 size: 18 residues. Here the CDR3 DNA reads TGTGCCAGCAGCTTACGGCTAGCGGGACCCCAGAACACAGATACGCAGTATTTT. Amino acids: CASSLRLAGPQNTDTQYF.

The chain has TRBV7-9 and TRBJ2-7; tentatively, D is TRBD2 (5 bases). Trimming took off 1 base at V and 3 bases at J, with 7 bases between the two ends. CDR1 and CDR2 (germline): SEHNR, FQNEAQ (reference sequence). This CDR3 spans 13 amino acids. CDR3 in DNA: TGTGCCAGCAGCTTAGGGGAGCTCTACGAGCAGTACGTC. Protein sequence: CASSLGELYEQYV.